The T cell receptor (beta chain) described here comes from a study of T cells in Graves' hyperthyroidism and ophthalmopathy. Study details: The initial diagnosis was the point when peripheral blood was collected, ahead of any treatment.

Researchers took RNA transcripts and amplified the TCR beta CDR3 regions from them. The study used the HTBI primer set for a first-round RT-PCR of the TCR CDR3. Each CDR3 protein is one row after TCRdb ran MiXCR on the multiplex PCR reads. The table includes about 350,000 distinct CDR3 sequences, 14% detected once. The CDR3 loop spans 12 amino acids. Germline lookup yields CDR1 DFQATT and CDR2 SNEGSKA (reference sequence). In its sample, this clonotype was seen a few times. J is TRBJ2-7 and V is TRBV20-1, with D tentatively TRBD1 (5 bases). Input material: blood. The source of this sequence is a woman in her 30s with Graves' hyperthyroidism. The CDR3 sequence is CNADPQGYEQYF. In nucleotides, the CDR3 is TGCAATGCAGACCCCCAGGGTTACGAGCAGTACTTC.